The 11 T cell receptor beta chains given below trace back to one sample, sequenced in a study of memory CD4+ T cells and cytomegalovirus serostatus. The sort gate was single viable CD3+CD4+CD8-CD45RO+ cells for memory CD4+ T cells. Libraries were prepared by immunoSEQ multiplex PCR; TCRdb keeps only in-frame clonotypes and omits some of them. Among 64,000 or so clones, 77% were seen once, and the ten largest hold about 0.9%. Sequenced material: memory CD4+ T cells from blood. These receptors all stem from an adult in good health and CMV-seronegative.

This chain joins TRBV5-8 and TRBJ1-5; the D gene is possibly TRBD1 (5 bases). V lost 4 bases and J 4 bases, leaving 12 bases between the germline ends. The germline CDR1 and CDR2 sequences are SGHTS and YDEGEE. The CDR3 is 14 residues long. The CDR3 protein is CASSPRAGNQPQHF. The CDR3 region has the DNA TGTGCCAGCAGCCCCAGGGCAGGGAATCAGCCCCAGCATTTT.

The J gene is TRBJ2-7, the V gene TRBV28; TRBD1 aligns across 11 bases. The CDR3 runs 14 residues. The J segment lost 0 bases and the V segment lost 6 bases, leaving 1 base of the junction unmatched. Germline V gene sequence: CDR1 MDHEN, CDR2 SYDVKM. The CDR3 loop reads CASRGTGGSYEQYF. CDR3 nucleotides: TGTGCCAGCAGGGGGACAGGGGGCTCCTACGAGCAGTACTTC.

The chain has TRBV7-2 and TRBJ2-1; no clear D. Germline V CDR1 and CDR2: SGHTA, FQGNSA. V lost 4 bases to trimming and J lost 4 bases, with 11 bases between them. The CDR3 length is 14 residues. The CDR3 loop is CASSSDAVYNEQFF. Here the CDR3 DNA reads TGTGCCAGCAGCTCCGACGCAGTATACAATGAGCAGTTCTTC.

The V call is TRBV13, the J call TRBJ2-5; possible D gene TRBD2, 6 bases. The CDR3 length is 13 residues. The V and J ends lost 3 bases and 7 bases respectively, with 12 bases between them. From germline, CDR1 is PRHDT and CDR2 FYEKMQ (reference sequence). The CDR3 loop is CASSFTSRGTQYF. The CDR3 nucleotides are TGTGCCAGCAGCTTTACTAGCAGAGGGACCCAGTACTTC. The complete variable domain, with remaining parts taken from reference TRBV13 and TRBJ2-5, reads AAGVIQSPRHLIKEKRETATLKCYPIPRHDTVYWYQQGPGQDPQFLISFYEKMQSDKGSIPDRFSAQQFSDYHSELNMSSLELGDSALYFCASSFTSRGTQYFGPGTRLLVL.

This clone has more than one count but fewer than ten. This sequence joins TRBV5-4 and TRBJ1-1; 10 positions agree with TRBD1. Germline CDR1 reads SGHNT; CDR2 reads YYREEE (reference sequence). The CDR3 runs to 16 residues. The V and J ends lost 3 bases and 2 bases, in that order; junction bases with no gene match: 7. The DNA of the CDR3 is TGTGCCAGCAGCTCCCCCGGGACAGGGGTAAACACTGAAGCTTTCTTT. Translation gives CASSSPGTGVNTEAFF.

In DNA, the CDR3 is TGTGCCAGCAGTAAGGGACAGCCCTACGAGCAGTACTTC. It yields the protein CASSKGQPYEQYF. The chain is built from TRBV28 and TRBJ2-7; the match to TRBD1 covers 7 bases. J gave up 2 bases and V 5 bases, and 3 bases lay outside the gene matches. CDR3 size: 13 residues. Germline V lookup: CDR1 MDHEN, CDR2 SYDVKM.

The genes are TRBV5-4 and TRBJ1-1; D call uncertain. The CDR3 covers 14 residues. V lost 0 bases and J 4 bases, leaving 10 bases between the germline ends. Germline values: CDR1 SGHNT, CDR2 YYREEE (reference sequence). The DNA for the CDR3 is TGTGCCAGCAGCTTGGCTGCGATCGGCACTGAAGCTTTCTTT. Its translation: CASSLAAIGTEAFF.

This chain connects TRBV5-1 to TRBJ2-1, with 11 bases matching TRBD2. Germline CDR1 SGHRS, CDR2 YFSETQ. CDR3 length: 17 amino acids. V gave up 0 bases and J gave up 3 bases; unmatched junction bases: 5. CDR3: CASSLAGLAALYNEQFF. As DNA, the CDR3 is TGCGCCAGCAGCTTGGCGGGACTAGCGGCTCTCTACAATGAGCAGTTCTTC.

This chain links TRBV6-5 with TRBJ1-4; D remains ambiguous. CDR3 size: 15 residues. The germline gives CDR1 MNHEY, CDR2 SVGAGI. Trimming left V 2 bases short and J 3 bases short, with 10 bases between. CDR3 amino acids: CASSYRVTANEKLFF. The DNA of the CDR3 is TGTGCCAGCAGTTACAGGGTTACGGCTAATGAAAAACTGTTTTTT.

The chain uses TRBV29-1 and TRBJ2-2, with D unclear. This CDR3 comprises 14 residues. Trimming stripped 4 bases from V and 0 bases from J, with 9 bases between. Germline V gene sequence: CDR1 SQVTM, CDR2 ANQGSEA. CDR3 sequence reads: CSVAAVANTGELFF. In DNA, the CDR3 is TGCAGCGTTGCGGCGGTTGCGAACACCGGGGAGCTGTTTTTT.

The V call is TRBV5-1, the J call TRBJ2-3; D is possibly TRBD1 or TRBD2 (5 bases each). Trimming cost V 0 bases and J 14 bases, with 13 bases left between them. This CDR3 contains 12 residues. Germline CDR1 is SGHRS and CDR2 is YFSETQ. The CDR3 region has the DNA TGCGCCAGCAGCTTGGCCGGGACGGCGGGGTATTTT. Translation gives CASSLAGTAGYF.